This T cell receptor (beta chain) was captured by sequencing in a study of naive and memory T cell subsets. Both TRBC1 and TRBC2 were covered by a beta constant-region primer of two equimolar oligonucleotides. Nested alpha and beta constant-region primers with the SP2 primer drove four PCR rounds on ligated cDNA. TCRdb re-called the UMI-ligation and nested PCR reads with MiXCR, one entry per CDR3 protein. The table records some 83,000 distinct CDR3 sequences, around 12% of them present only once. Per germline, CDR1 MRHNA and CDR2 SNTAGT. CDR3 length equals 14 residues. Unmatched junction bases numbered 14, after V lost 8 bases and J lost 10 bases.

The sequence came from a human donor in good health. The sample consisted of central memory CD4+ T cells from blood. The rearrangement uses TRBV6-4 and TRBJ2-1; 7 bases agree with TRBD2. The CDR3 region is CASAPDRDYWEQFF. As DNA, the CDR3 is TGTGCCAGCGCGCCTGACCGGGACTATTGGGAGCAGTTCTTC.